This TCR beta chain was captured in a study of spatial heterogeneity in lung cancer. Whole-study context: Follow-up PBMC specimens underwent sequencing when available; their median timing was roughly two years after resection. Study-wide results and caveats: Expanded tumor TCRs that were ubiquitous appeared in blood more at resection than follow-up.

Time point: blood at routine non-recurrence follow-up after resection. TCR cDNA molecules each had a unique molecular identifier. Each CDR3 protein is one row after TCRdb ran MiXCR on the 5' RACE reads. The table shows a few thousand distinct CDR3 sequences, with about 20% occurring only once. By share, this clonotype counts as medium-sized. The antigen is not known. V lost 4 bases, J lost 3 bases, and 15 bases lay in between. Germline V gene sequence: CDR1 SGHTA, CDR2 FQGTGA. This CDR3 has 15 amino acids. The gene calls are TRBV7-3 and TRBJ2-5, with D possibly called TRBD1 or TRBD2 (5 bases each). Sequencing used PBMCs, obtained at follow-up. This receptor was identified in a male donor with early-stage non-small cell lung cancer. CDR3 nucleotides: TGTGCCAGCAGCTCACCGGGACCGAAAAAAGAGACCCAGTACTTC. Translation: CASSSPGPKKETQYF.